This T cell receptor (beta chain) was observed in a study of cytomegalovirus exposure and HLA in healthy donors (TCRdb year 2017). In the study overall: According to an earlier analysis of a few hundred of the donors, about 179 million T cells yielded roughly 110 million unique TCR beta sequences and about 280 Gb of sequence data. Typing coverage differed by locus: A, B, C, DRB1 and DQB1 were typed in roughly 620-630 donors, DQA1 in around 500, DPA1 in around 610, and DPB1 in 472. In the later analysis, no new phenotypic data were used to find candidate immune exposures; instead, reliance was placed on TCR beta sequences and their occurrence across donors. In addition to the first cohort of 500 to 850 subjects, a separate validation cohort of 120 different subjects was used. Four to six DR-DQ haplotypes were handled as single units for association and clustering, since linkage in the cohort was strong. To decide whether each TCR beta V gene segment behaved as functional or pseudogenic, an earlier analysis of fewer than 750 of the donors relied on high-throughput TCR beta sequencing. Of the roughly 390 genotyped donors, roughly 76% were placed in the genetic ancestry cluster associated with self-reported Caucasian donors. Donor age, sex, ethnicity and CMV serostatus were collected together with the repertoire data. An early release that covered 500 to 800 HLA-typed donors contained around 330 gigabases of sequencing data and approximately 85 million unique TCR sequences. Across around 400 genotyped donors of the cohort, an average of about 240,000 unique TCR beta nucleotide sequences per donor were sequenced, and roughly a sixth of those sequences were non-productive. In a later analysis, previously published TCR beta repertoires from 550 to 700 donors were re-analyzed and high-resolution HLA genotyping was added so that TCR occurrence patterns could be studied. Every repertoire in the discovery cohort had been generated on one and the same sequencing platform. To predict cytomegalovirus infection status, the study combined high-throughput TCR immunosequencing, statistical association of individual TCRs with disease status, and machine learning. The study used immunosequencing to profile the T cell repertoires of approximately 690 subjects and linked those repertoires to cytomegalovirus serostatus. A later genetic analysis took genome-wide SNP genotypes for about 55% of the 666 donors and used that subset as a discovery cohort. HLA typing covered class I and class II loci at four-digit resolution. The study aimed to test whether cataloging public T cell receptors could reveal signatures of past pathogen exposure.

CDR1 and CDR2 (SGHTA, FQGTGA) derive from the germline V gene. V is pared back by 1 base and J by 12 bases, with 15 bases lying between the germline termini. Reading from cysteine to phenylalanine, the CDR3 counts 13 amino acids. Only the CDR3 DNA is retained, 39 bases long and in frame from the first base. Concerning this clone: Its specific antigen is unknown. No per-base quality is available; no much larger clone lies one base away.

Preparation of the library involved the immunoSEQ multiplex PCR assay. The multiplex PCR relied on a mix of 60 forward primers for TCR Vbeta segments and 13 reverse primers for TCR Jbeta segments. The CDR3 region of rearranged TCR beta genes was amplified from genomic DNA by a multiplex PCR assay. On the Illumina HiSeq System, the amplified TCR beta libraries were sequenced as 87-base-pair reads. The paper's data handling went like this. Across the 500 to 850 repertoires, a later analysis counted 80 million or so unique TCR beta chains, approximately 12 million of which were shared by at least two donors. Raw reads were error-corrected and collapsed into unique sequences with a nearest-neighbor algorithm that merged closely related sequences to remove PCR and sequencing errors. CDR3 sequences were aligned to IMGT reference sequences to assign V, D and J gene segments. Each retained sequence needed at least a six-nucleotide match to both a V gene segment and a J gene segment. A rearrangement counted as productive if the CDR3 had no stop codons and remained in frame with V and J, and every other rearrangement counted as non-productive. CDR3 was defined according to IMGT convention as the region running from the second conserved V-encoded cysteine to the conserved J-encoded phenylalanine. The earlier analysis of 587 of the donors excluded any sequence lacking an unambiguous match to a single V gene segment. In an earlier analysis of a few hundred of the donors, a V segment was called functional when productive rearrangements were above 56.7%, and segregating when the standard deviation between donors exceeded 5%. A statistical classification framework was built for diagnosing cytomegalovirus status from the catalog of TCR beta chain sequences. In a later analysis, V and J genes were assigned by comparing TCR nucleotide sequences against IMGT/GENE-DB human TR gene sequences. In a later analysis, CDR3 sequences and most-parsimonious VDJ recombination scenarios were assigned using the TCRdist pipeline. In a later analysis, every TCR beta chain was defined by the combination of its CDR3 amino acid sequence and its V-gene family, and reads without a unique V-gene family were dropped. As a way to deal with suspected cross-contamination and a sequencing artifact, a later analysis dropped nearly 600 nucleotide sequences that were highly shared and had low generation probability. For each public chain, a later analysis derived a clonal expansion index from normalized ranks of inferred template counts within each repertoire. In a later analysis, generation probabilities were computed with a VDJ recombination model fitted to out-of-frame rearrangements, and the resulting probabilities were checked against IGoR. A later analysis scored TCR-TCR, TCR-HLA and TCR-CMV co-occurrence with hypergeometric tests, applying a repertoire-size bias correction to TCR pairs. False discovery rates were estimated in a later analysis by permuting HLA or CMV assignments 20 times. In a later analysis, co-occurring TCRs were grouped using DBSCAN, and TCRdist sequence similarity was added for clustering within HLA-allele-positive subsets. Repertoires with fewer than 30,000 or more than 120,000 public chains, plus five repertoires with anomalous nucleotide sharing, were excluded from co-occurrence clustering. The source is immuneACCESS, and TCRdb retained only in-frame sequences with V and J called. Part of the clones is not carried over; for the studies checked, unresolved V genes explain less than half of this, and the remainder is unexplained. That table gives V, J and clone size, and the DNA gave D and trimming. Here the sample has approximately 76,000 clones; 65% to 85% occur a single time. The ten largest clones capture 15% to 20% of the sample.

The cohort comprised around 690 healthy bone marrow donors. At the time of sampling, all cohort members were nominally healthy, though unrecorded immune exposures were likely present. The donor was CMV seropositive and was included in the group of 250 to 300 seropositive cohort members. A peripheral blood sample was collected from each donor, and TCR beta sequencing was performed on peripheral blood mononuclear cells. Genomic DNA extraction from the blood cell samples was performed with the Qiagen DNeasy Blood Extraction Kit. Summary of the overall study and its limitations: Linkage disequilibrium might explain the correlated functional status among segregating V segments, but an unknown experimental factor could not be ruled out. In a later analysis, TCR association rates were found to vary across HLA loci, with the most associated TCRs seen for DRB1 alleles and the fewest for HLA-C alleles. The authors suggested that the approach could potentially be extended to other disease states and immunological phenotypes. An earlier analysis of some 590 of the donors showed that most TCR beta V segments appeared in productive rearrangements either about 87% or about 30% of the time, which broadly matched IMGT annotations. In vitro tests confirmed that a few of the cytomegalovirus-associated TCR beta chains recognize cytomegalovirus antigens. A later analysis found that HLA-associated TCR beta chains were more clonally expanded and had lower generation probabilities than equally common non-associated chains. In this cohort, only TCR beta chains were sequenced, and detectable features were limited by the absence of alpha or paired-chain data. Across donors, most TCR sequences were observed very rarely, whereas some public TCRs were present in many individuals. In a later analysis, 15,000 to 20,000 TCR beta sequences were associated with specific HLA alleles at a false discovery rate of 0.05. A later analysis found that most CMV-associated TCR beta chains appeared HLA-restricted, with HLA associations seemingly driven largely by CMV exposure. Some IMGT-functional V segments, including TRBV6-2 and TRBV6-3, could not be distinguished by the 87-base-pair reads and were therefore excluded. Several of the top co-occurrence clusters appeared to be linked to parvovirus B19, influenza, CMV and Epstein-Barr virus, according to a later analysis. For the cohort, immune exposure information was limited to CMV serostatus. The study listed 164 TCR beta chains as associated with cytomegalovirus. Cytomegalovirus status was reported to be diagnosed by the classifier with high specificity and sensitivity in both the original and validation cohorts. Compared with the roughly 670-donor mean, donors in an Asian-associated ancestry cluster had fewer N-insertions in productive TCRs, according to a later genetic analysis. The presence/absence analyses assumed that sequencing depth was roughly uniform across donors, and that assumption may not be true. When HLA alleles, especially DR and DQ, strongly co-occurred, attributing TCR associations to individual alleles was difficult. HLA typing was unavailable for some donors at each locus, so association tests used only the typed subset. V-gene and J-gene trimming of TCR beta chains was associated with a missense DCLRE1C variant in a later genetic analysis, and the association was replicated in an independent cohort. The sequencing pipeline was judged likely to have produced a cluster of highly shared sequence variants as a technical artifact. A further reported finding was that TCR beta sequences accurately predicted the HLA-A and HLA-B alleles for most subjects in the first cohort. Seventeen rarely observed V segments, including chromosome 9 orphons, were excluded from the earlier analysis of about 500 of the donors because counts were too low.

This TCR derives from a woman in her forties in good health and CMV-seropositive. The chain links TRBV7-3 with TRBJ1-1; a confident D gene designation cannot be given. The specimen sequenced was PBMCs. CDR3 region: CASSLSSRTGTFF. The DNA sequence follows: TGTGCCAGCAGCTTAAGTAGCAGAACGGGAACTTTCTTT.